A single sample is the source of the 14 T cell receptor beta chains below, sequenced in a study of T-cell reconstitution after alpha-beta-depleted transplantation in children. Study-wide results and limits: Fresh T-cell production supplied most of the T-cell counts and diversity seen one year after transplant.

The antigens of these receptors remain unknown. TCRbeta library construction was performed incorporating unique molecular identifiers. TCRdb redid the calling of the PCR reads with MiXCR, one entry per CDR3 protein. Here the sample spans some 300,000 distinct CDR3 sequences, approximately 7.3% being singletons. The specimen was peripheral blood, collected 360 days after TCRalphabeta/CD19-depleted stem cell transplant. The receptor set was obtained from a female patient between 2 and 15 years old who had a stem cell transplant for Fanconi anemia, so the T cells may come from the graft donor.

This clonotype was detected many times. This CDR3 reads CASSYSYSGDIQYF. CDR3 sequence (DNA): TGTGCCAGCAGTTACTCATACAGCGGGGACATTCAGTACTTC. The chain uses TRBV6-5 and TRBJ2-4; 7 bases agree with TRBD2. CDR1 and CDR2 from the germline V gene are MNHEY and SVGAGI. This CDR3 has 14 amino acids. With 0 bases clipped from V and 8 bases from J, the junction kept 4 bases outside the gene matches.

This clonotype was detected many times. This chain joins TRBV6-1 and TRBJ2-1; TRBD2 matches 10 bases. Germline V gene lookup returns CDR1 MNHNS and CDR2 SASEGT. J gave up 2 bases and V 5 bases, and 3 bases lay outside the gene matches. The CDR3 extends over 15 amino acids. For the CDR3, the DNA is TGTGCCAGCAGTAACAGCGGGGGGGCCTACAATGAGCAGTTCTTC. Its translation: CASSNSGGAYNEQFF.

This clonotype occurred many times. This chain links TRBV15 with TRBJ2-2, with D unresolved. The germline CDR1 and CDR2 sequences are LNHNV and YYDKDF (reference sequence). Trimming pared 5 bases from V and 2 bases from J, leaving 15 bases between. This CDR3 is built from 16 residues. This CDR3 reads CATSQVGLANTGELFF. CDR3 nucleotides: TGTGCCACCAGCCAAGTTGGGCTGGCTAACACCGGGGAGCTGTTTTTT.

This clonotype was detected a few times. The chain combines TRBV27 with TRBJ1-5, with a possible D match to TRBD1 (6 bases). The germline gives CDR1 MNHEY, CDR2 SMNVEV (reference sequence). The CDR3 contains 14 residues. With 3 bases removed from V and 1 base from J, the gap between germline ends came to 7 bases. The CDR3 region is CASSFGTSNQPQHF. CDR3 coding DNA: TGTGCCAGCAGTTTCGGGACAAGCAATCAGCCCCAGCATTTT.

This clonotype was detected only a few times. The V and J genes are TRBV5-6 and TRBJ2-2, with unresolved D. Deletions cut 1 base from V and 3 bases from J, with 7 bases between. Germline CDR1 is SGHDT and CDR2 is YYEEEE. The CDR3 sequence is 14 residues long. The CDR3 DNA sequence: TGTGCCAGCAGCTTGAAACAGTACACCGGGGAGCTGTTTTTT. Protein: CASSLKQYTGELFF.

Regarding this clonotype: A much larger clone sits a single nucleotide away, making a read error possible. The chain combines TRBV7-9 with TRBJ2-1; D is ambiguous. The V end was cut by 0 bases, the J end by 11 bases, with 11 bases between. Germline loops: CDR1 SEHNR, CDR2 FQNEAQ (reference sequence). CDR3 size: 13 residues. The CDR3 DNA reads TGTGCCAGCAGCTTAGCGGTCGAGTATCAGCAGTTCTTC. It yields the protein CASSLAVEYQQFF.

This clonotype was counted ten times or more. This chain connects TRBV5-1 to TRBJ2-5; TRBD1 agrees at 7 bases. Germline lookup yields CDR1 SGHRS and CDR2 YFSETQ. The CDR3 sequence is 15 residues long. Germline trimming cut 2 bases from V and 5 bases from J; bases unmatched to any gene: 9. CDR3 in amino acids: CASSFGGQTVETQYF. DNA for the CDR3: TGCGCCAGCAGCTTTGGGGGACAGACCGTGGAGACCCAGTACTTC. Based on the CDR3 plus reference TRBV5-1 and TRBJ2-5, the full variable domain is KAGVTQTPRYLIKTRGQQVTLSCSPISGHRSVSWYQQTPGQGLQFLFEYFSETQRNKGNFPGRFSGRQFSNSRSEMNVSTLELGDSALYLCASSFGGQTVETQYFGPGTRLLVL.

A word on this clonotype: A read error is possible here, since a much larger clone lies one base away. This sequence joins TRBV5-1 and TRBJ2-1; TRBD2 agrees at 7 bases. The CDR3 runs 17 residues. The germline gives CDR1 SGHRS, CDR2 YFSETQ. The CDR3 here is CARSLGRGDLSYNEQFF. In DNA, the CDR3 is TGCGCCAGAAGCTTGGGACGGGGGGACCTCTCCTACAATGAGCAGTTCTTC.

The J gene is TRBJ2-2, the V gene TRBV10-1; D not resolved. The CDR3 has 16 amino acids. Germline CDR1 and CDR2: WNHNN and SYGVQD (reference sequence). V dropped 5 bases and J dropped 4 bases, with 17 bases sitting between them. The CDR3 loop is CASSLTGRMLTGELFF. CDR3 DNA sequence: TGCGCCAGCAGTTTAACCGGACGAATGCTCACCGGGGAGCTGTTTTTT.

This clonotype was found a few times. The junction shows a germline mismatch at one end, possibly a read error. The gene calls are TRBV20-1 and TRBJ2-2; 11 bases match TRBD1. Germline CDR1 reads DFQATT; CDR2 reads SNEGSKA (reference sequence). This CDR3 has 14 amino acids. The CDR3 loop reads CSARDPGTGGGLFF. The CDR3 DNA reads as TGCAGTGCTAGAGATCCTGGGACAGGGGGGGGGCTGTTTTTT.

Only a few counts were recorded for this clonotype. The chain links TRBV19 to TRBJ2-1, with no clear D. Germline CDR1 LNHDA, CDR2 SQIVND (reference sequence). This CDR3 is 15 amino acids long. Trimming pared 4 bases from V and 8 bases from J, leaving 18 bases between. The CDR3 nucleotides are TGTGCCAGTAGTACCCCTGGATTGAGGCGCGATGAGCAGTTCTTC. Protein sequence: CASSTPGLRRDEQFF.

This clonotype was found a few times. The chain recombines TRBV11-2 with TRBJ2-7; 7 bases line up with TRBD1. CDR3 length equals 12 residues. With V trimmed by 5 bases and J by 3 bases, 1 base remained unmatched. Looked up from germline, CDR1 is SGHAT and CDR2 is FQNNGV. The CDR3 DNA sequence: TGTGCCAGCAGCCGGGACAGCTACGAGCAGTACTTC. It yields the protein CASSRDSYEQYF.

This clonotype was counted between two and nine times. J is TRBJ1-5 and V is TRBV14; a possible D gene is TRBD1 (5 bases). The CDR3 length is 13 residues. Germline V gives CDR1 SGHDN, CDR2 FVKESK. Trimming stripped 2 bases from V and 8 bases from J, with 10 bases between. The CDR3 loop reads CASSQRRGEPQHF. CDR3 DNA: TGTGCCAGCAGCCAACGGCGGGGGGAGCCCCAGCATTTT.

The chain recombines TRBV14 with TRBJ2-4; either TRBD1 or TRBD2 may fit D (5 bases each). CDR1 and CDR2 from the germline V gene are SGHDN and FVKESK. There are 14 residues in the CDR3. V gave up 3 bases and J gave up 8 bases, with 14 bases separating them. The DNA of the CDR3 is TGTGCCAGCAGCCACCTCCGGGACGGTGACATTCAGTACTTC. Protein product: CASSHLRDGDIQYF.